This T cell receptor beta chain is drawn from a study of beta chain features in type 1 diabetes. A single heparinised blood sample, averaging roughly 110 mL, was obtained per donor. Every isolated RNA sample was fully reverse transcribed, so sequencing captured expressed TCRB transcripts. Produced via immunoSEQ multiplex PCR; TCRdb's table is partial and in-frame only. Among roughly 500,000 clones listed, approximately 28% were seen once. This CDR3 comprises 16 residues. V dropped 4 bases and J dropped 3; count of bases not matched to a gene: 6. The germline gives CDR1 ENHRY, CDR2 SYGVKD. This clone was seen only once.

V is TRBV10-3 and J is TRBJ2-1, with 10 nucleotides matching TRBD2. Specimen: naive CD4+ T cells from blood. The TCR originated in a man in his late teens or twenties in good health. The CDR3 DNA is TGTGCCATCAGTGGGACTAGCGGAGCCGTCTACAATGAGCAGTTCTTC. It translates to CAISGTSGAVYNEQFF.